This T cell receptor beta chain originates from a study of OX40 agonist ivuxolimab in advanced cancers. For context, the study as a whole: The costimulatory receptor OX40 (CD134) was targeted by ivuxolimab, a fully human IgG2 agonistic monoclonal antibody. Patients were allowed to have had prior anti-PD-1, anti-PD-L1 or anti-CTLA-4 therapy, and approximately 40% of the dose-escalation patients had previously received checkpoint inhibitors. Three dose-escalation patients achieved partial responses, one with hepatocellular carcinoma and two with cutaneous melanoma. The paper describes the monotherapy dose-escalation part (N ≈ 50 patients) of the phase I trial of ivuxolimab. The point of sequencing TCRbeta in the periphery was to test whether ivuxolimab changed TCR sequence diversity and drove clonal T-cell expansion. Among the roughly 50 dose-escalation patients, around 20 had hepatocellular carcinoma, roughly 15 melanoma, 9 renal cell carcinoma and 9 head and neck cancer. A male proportion of 70% to 90% and a mean age of 60 years, ranging from roughly 23 to 90, were recorded for the dose-escalation cohort. Intravenous ivuxolimab was administered to patients every 2 weeks at six dose levels: 0.01, 0.1, 0.3, 1.5, 3 and 10 mg/kg.

Genomic DNA was extracted from sorted cells for sequencing of the TCRbeta CDR3 region. The immunoSEQ Assay was used to sequence the TCRbeta CDR3 regions. TCRdb took this table from immuneACCESS and kept in-frame rearrangements with V and J called. Such tables lack part of the clones; where checked against another copy, unresolved V genes explain under half of the gap, and the rest is unexplained. This sample gives about 46,000 clones in total; approximately 85% of them show up just once. The leading ten clones occupy roughly three fifths of the sample. Patients with a history of autoimmune disease or receiving systemic immunosuppression were excluded from the trial. Peripheral blood for TCR sequencing was collected from all dose cohorts at baseline, on cycle 4 day 1, and on cycle 7 day 1. The samples were taken from a phase I, first-in-human, multicenter, open-label dose-escalation trial of ivuxolimab. Adults with locally advanced or metastatic melanoma, renal cell, hepatocellular, or head and neck squamous cell carcinoma were enrolled in the trial. Before TCR sequencing, CD4+ T cells and CD8+ T cells were sorted from peripheral blood as separate populations.

About this clone: It lacks a known antigen. It has no much larger one-base neighbor in the sample; base qualities were not kept.

Paper-wide results and their limitations: Clonal expansion of both CD4+ and CD8+ blood T cells was observed from baseline to week 6 at doses 0.1 to 3.0 mg/kg. Low levels of normalized T-cell clonal expansion were also seen in some patients who did not respond. After ivuxolimab, CD8+ T cells had more expanded clones than CD4+ T cells on average. In the 0.1-3.0 mg/kg groups, partial responders had among the lowest normalized peripheral clonal expansion, particularly in CD8+ T cells. Antigen specificity was not determined for the clonally expanded peripheral T cells.

This sample comprised CD4+ or CD8+ T cells sorted from blood, obtained in a trial of the OX40 agonist ivuxolimab. The receptor was isolated from an adult with an advanced solid tumor such as melanoma, head and neck, liver or kidney cancer.

The CDR3 here reads CASSPNPQETQYF. The sequence in DNA is TGTGCCAGCTCACCAAACCCCCAAGAGACCCAGTACTTC. The rearranged segments are TRBV18 and TRBJ2-5; no D segment can be confidently identified. The trim is 2 bases for V and 1 base for J, with a gap of 5 bases between the germline ends. The CDR3 measures 13 amino acids from cysteine to phenylalanine. Of the read, only the CDR3 DNA is kept; its 39 bases are in frame from base 1. Based on the germline V gene, the CDR1 and CDR2 sequences are KGHSH and LQKENI. When the CDR3 is completed using the reference TRBV18 and TRBJ2-5 genes on either side, the full variable domain is NAGVMQNPRHLVRRRGQEARLRCSPMKGHSHVYWYRQLPEEGLKFMVYLQKENIIDESGMPKERFSAEFPKEGPSILRIQQVVRGDSAAYFCASSPNPQETQYFGPGTRLLVL.